This T cell receptor beta chain was recorded in a study of T-cell reconstitution after alpha-beta-depleted transplantation in children (TCRdb year 2016). About the study as a whole: Using TCR repertoire profiling, the study followed T-cell immune reconstitution in a quantitative way in children after TCRalphabeta/CD19-depleted allogeneic hematopoietic cell transplantation.

The CDR3 spans 12 residues, from the cysteine through the phenylalanine. The retained sequence is limited to the CDR3, 36 bases, with the frame set at the first base. V and J are truncated by 7 bases and 12 bases respectively, leaving an intervening sequence of 13 bases. The method was PCR. The sequencer was an Illumina HiSeq 2500. TCR library preparation used molecular barcoding, with unique molecular identifiers applied to normalize quantification of the TCRbeta repertoire. TCRdb trimmed public reads at Q25 via fastp, called clones via MiXCR and kept in-frame beta chains. Under each unique CDR3 protein, matching rows form one entry showing the most common genes and DNA. A total of about 540,000 distinct CDR3 sequences appear in this sample, approximately 20% of them only once. Less than 4% of the sample is in the top ten clones. This clonotype was seen only a few times. What antigen it recognizes has not been identified. No clone much larger than this one lies a single base away; base qualities are absent.

Recombination connected TRBV12-3 or TRBV12-4 to TRBJ2-6, and the D gene may be TRBD1, 5 bases matching. The receptor comes from a human donor who donated a stem cell graft to a child with acute lymphoblastic leukemia. Sequences were derived from PBMCs from the stem cell graft donor, sampled from the stem cell graft. The CDR3 protein sequence reads: CASKGPASVLTF. The sequenced DNA: TGTGCCAGCAAGGGGCCCGCGAGCGTCCTGACTTTC.